Below are 16 T cell receptor beta chains sequenced from a single sample in a study of T cells after posttransplantation cyclophosphamide. Sequencing was performed with immunoSEQ multiplex PCR; in TCRdb, only in-frame clones are kept and a portion is missing. Of fewer than 60,000 clones listed, roughly 94% were seen once; the top ten hold about 3.1%. Sequencing was done on a sample of PBMCs. The receptors originated from a woman aged 25 to 39 in good health and a related stem cell transplant donor.

The chain has TRBV7-2 and TRBJ2-7; 9 nucleotides agree with TRBD2. Per germline, CDR1 SGHTA and CDR2 FQGNSA. This CDR3 comprises 16 residues. After removal of 4 bases from V and 7 bases from J, the junction contained 14 bases not matched to a gene. As DNA, the CDR3 is TGTGCCAGCAGCTCCGACCGACTAGCGGCACTGTATGAGCAGTACTTC. It is translated as CASSSDRLAALYEQYF.

The rearrangement uses TRBV7-2 and TRBJ1-2; 7 nucleotides agree with TRBD1. From germline, CDR1 is SGHTA and CDR2 FQGNSA. The CDR3 extends over 13 amino acids. Germline trimming cut 5 bases from V and 7 bases from J; bases unmatched to any gene: 7. CDR3: CASSTTGVGGYTF. The CDR3 DNA reads as TGTGCCAGCAGCACTACAGGGGTCGGTGGCTACACCTTC.

This chain connects TRBV15 to TRBJ1-4; 9 bases align to TRBD1. Trimming cost V 0 bases and J 5 bases; bases outside gene matches: 4. The CDR3 has 16 amino acids. Germline values: CDR1 LNHNV, CDR2 YYDKDF (reference sequence). The CDR3 region is CATSRDTGQGNEKLFF. CDR3 nucleotide sequence: TGTGCCACCAGCAGAGATACTGGACAGGGGAATGAAAAACTGTTTTTT.

The table lists this clone with a few counts. The chain couples TRBV30 to TRBJ1-6; D remains unclear. Germline V gives CDR1 GTSNPN, CDR2 SVGIG (reference sequence). Trimming pared 2 bases from V and 4 bases from J, leaving 6 bases between. The CDR3 is 13 amino acids. CDR3 DNA: TGTGCCTGGAGTCTGACATATAATTCACCCCTCCACTTT. Protein sequence: CAWSLTYNSPLHF.

This chain joins TRBV6-1 and TRBJ2-7; D unresolved. The CDR3 sequence is 12 residues long. Trimming pared 6 bases from V and 0 bases from J, leaving 6 bases between. Germline V gene lookup returns CDR1 MNHNS and CDR2 SASEGT. The CDR3 region has the DNA TGTGCCAGCAGGGGCGACTCCTACGAGCAGTACTTC. Encoded protein: CASRGDSYEQYF.

This clone was found a few times. This rearrangement joins TRBV2 to TRBJ1-2; TRBD1 agrees at 10 bases. Germline V gives CDR1 SNHLY, CDR2 FYNNEI. The J segment lost 8 bases and the V segment lost 2 bases, leaving 8 bases of the junction unmatched. The CDR3 extends over 15 amino acids. For the CDR3, the DNA is TGTGCCAGCAGTGAAACCCGGGACAGGGGAAGAGGCTACACCTTC. It specifies CASSETRDRGRGYTF.

The chain uses TRBV10-1 and TRBJ1-5; 8 bases are shared with TRBD1. This CDR3 has 14 residues. With V trimmed by 4 bases and J by 4 bases, 3 bases remained unmatched. Germline V lookup: CDR1 WNHNN, CDR2 SYGVQD (reference sequence). CDR3: CASSAGDRNQPQHF. DNA of the CDR3: TGCGCCAGCAGTGCAGGGGACAGGAATCAGCCCCAGCATTTT.

The gene calls are TRBV19 and TRBJ1-6; perhaps TRBD1 as D (5 bases). V shed 5 bases and J shed 7 bases, with 9 bases lying between them. Per germline, CDR1 LNHDA and CDR2 SQIVND (reference sequence). This CDR3 is 13 amino acids long. In nucleotides, the CDR3 is TGTGCCAGTAGTGCCCGACAGAATTCACCCCTCCACTTT. Translating it yields CASSARQNSPLHF.

This rearrangement joins TRBV5-4 to TRBJ2-5, with TRBD2 matching over 8 bases. CDR1 and CDR2 from the germline V gene are SGHNT and YYREEE (reference sequence). V lost 1 base, J lost 5 bases, and 10 bases stayed unmatched. The CDR3 consists of 16 residues. CDR3 DNA sequence: TGTGCCAGCAGCTTGTCTGGGGCGGGGGGTAGGGAGACCCAGTACTTC. This sequence encodes CASSLSGAGGRETQYF.

The gene calls are TRBV6-6 and TRBJ1-3; D remains unclear. Germline V lookup: CDR1 MNHNY, CDR2 SVGAGI (reference sequence). V lost 0 bases and J 0 bases, leaving 6 bases between the germline ends. The CDR3 has 15 amino acids. For the CDR3, the DNA is TGTGCCAGCAGTTACTCCCAGTCCTCTGGAAACACCATATATTTT. Translated, it gives CASSYSQSSGNTIYF.

The chain links TRBV10-3 to TRBJ2-7; 7 nucleotides match TRBD1. The CDR3 contains 13 residues. J was trimmed by 2 bases and V by 6 bases; bases with no gene match: 4. CDR1 and CDR2 from the germline V gene are ENHRY and SYGVKD. The CDR3 region has the DNA TGTGCCATCAGAAGGGACAGACCCTACGAGCAGTACTTC. Its translation: CAIRRDRPYEQYF.

This clone was recorded only once. The V gene is TRBV7-2, the J gene TRBJ2-2, with TRBD1 identical over 7 bases. CDR3 size: 12 residues. J gave up 8 bases and V 5 bases, and 2 bases lay outside the gene matches. Germline CDR1 and CDR2: SGHTA and FQGNSA. CDR3 nucleotide sequence: TGTGCCAGCAGCCCACAGGGGGGGGAGCTGTTTTTT. Its translation is CASSPQGGELFF.

The sample holds one count of this clone. V usage is TRBV5-6 and J usage is TRBJ2-3; a weak D match, TRBD2 (5 bases). The V gene lost 6 bases and the J gene lost 2 bases, with 10 bases spanning the gap. Germline loops: CDR1 SGHDT, CDR2 YYEEEE. The CDR3 runs to 13 residues. The CDR3 region is CASTSGTTDTQYF. The CDR3, as DNA: TGTGCCAGCACCTCGGGAACCACAGATACGCAGTATTTT.

The rearrangement joins TRBV4-1 to TRBJ2-1; TRBD2 is a possible D gene (5 bases). Germline loops: CDR1 MGHRA, CDR2 YSYEKL. The CDR3 is 16 amino acids. V was trimmed by 1 base and J by 4 bases, leaving 14 bases between them. The CDR3 is CASSQVFRTGYNEQFF. CDR3 in DNA: TGCGCCAGCAGCCAAGTTTTTCGGACGGGATACAATGAGCAGTTCTTC.

The rearrangement links TRBV18 to TRBJ2-7; a weak D match, TRBD1 (6 bases). Trimming cost V 3 bases and J 4 bases, with 10 bases left between them. This CDR3 comprises 13 residues. Germline V CDR1 and CDR2: KGHSH, LQKENI. The CDR3 protein is CASSPLQGYEQYF. CDR3 nucleotides: TGTGCCAGCTCACCGCTACAGGGTTACGAGCAGTACTTC.

This sequence joins TRBV5-1 and TRBJ1-4; the D gene is possibly TRBD1 (5 bases). The CDR3 length is 15 residues. Germline CDR1 is SGHRS and CDR2 is YFSETQ. V was trimmed by 0 bases and J by 8 bases, leaving 14 bases between them. The CDR3 nucleotides read TGCGCCAGCAGCTTGGGGACACAAAGGGAAGAAAAACTGTTTTTT. Amino acids: CASSLGTQREEKLFF.